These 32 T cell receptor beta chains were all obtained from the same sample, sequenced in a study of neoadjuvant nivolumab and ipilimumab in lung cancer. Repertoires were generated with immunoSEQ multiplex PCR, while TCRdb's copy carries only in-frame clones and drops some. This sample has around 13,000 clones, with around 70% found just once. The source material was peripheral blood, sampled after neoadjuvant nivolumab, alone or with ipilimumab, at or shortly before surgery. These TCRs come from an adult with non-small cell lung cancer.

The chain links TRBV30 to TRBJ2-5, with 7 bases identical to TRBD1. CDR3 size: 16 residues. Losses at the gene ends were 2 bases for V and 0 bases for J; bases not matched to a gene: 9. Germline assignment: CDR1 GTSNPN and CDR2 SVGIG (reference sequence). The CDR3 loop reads CAWSPQFGTDQETQYF. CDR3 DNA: TGTGCCTGGAGTCCCCAATTCGGGACAGACCAAGAGACCCAGTACTTC.

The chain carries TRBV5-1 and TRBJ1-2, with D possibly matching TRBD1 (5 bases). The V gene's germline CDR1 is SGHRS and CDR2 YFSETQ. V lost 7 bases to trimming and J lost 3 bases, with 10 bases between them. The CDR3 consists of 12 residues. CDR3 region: CASGTGYYGYTF. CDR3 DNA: TGCGCCAGCGGGACGGGGTACTATGGCTACACCTTC.

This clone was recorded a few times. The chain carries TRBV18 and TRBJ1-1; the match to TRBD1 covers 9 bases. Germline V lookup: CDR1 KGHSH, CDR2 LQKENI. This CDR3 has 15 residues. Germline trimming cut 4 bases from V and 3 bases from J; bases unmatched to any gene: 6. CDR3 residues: CASSLNTGGYTEAFF. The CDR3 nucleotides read TGTGCCAGCTCACTCAACACAGGGGGCTACACTGAAGCTTTCTTT. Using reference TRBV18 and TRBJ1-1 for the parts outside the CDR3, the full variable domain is NAGVMQNPRHLVRRRGQEARLRCSPMKGHSHVYWYRQLPEEGLKFMVYLQKENIIDESGMPKERFSAEFPKEGPSILRIQQVVRGDSAAYFCASSLNTGGYTEAFFGQGTRLTVV.

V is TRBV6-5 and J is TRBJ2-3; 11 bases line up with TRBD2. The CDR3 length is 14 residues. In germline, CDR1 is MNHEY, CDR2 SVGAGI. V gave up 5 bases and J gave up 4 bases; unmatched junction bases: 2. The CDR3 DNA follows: TGTGCCAGCAGTGAACTAGCGGGAGCAGATACGCAGTATTTT. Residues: CASSELAGADTQYF.

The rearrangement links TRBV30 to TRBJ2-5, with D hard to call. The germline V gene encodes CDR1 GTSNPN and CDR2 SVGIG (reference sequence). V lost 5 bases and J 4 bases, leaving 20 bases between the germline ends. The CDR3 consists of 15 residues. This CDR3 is CAWYPPTTDRETQYF. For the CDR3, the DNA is TGTGCCTGGTACCCTCCAACTACAGATAGAGAGACCCAGTACTTC.

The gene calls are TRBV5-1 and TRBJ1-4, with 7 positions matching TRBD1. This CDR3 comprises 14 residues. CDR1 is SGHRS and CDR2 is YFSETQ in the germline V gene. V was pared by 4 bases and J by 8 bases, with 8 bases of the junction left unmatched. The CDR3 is CASSPTGVVEKLFF. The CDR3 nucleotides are TGCGCCAGCAGCCCAACAGGGGTGGTGGAAAAACTGTTTTTT.

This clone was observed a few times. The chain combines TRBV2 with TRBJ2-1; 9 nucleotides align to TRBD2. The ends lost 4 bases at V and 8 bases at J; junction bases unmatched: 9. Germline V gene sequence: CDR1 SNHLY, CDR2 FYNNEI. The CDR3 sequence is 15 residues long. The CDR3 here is CASSVTSGFVYEQFF. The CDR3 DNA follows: TGTGCCAGCAGTGTGACTAGCGGCTTCGTTTATGAGCAGTTCTTC.

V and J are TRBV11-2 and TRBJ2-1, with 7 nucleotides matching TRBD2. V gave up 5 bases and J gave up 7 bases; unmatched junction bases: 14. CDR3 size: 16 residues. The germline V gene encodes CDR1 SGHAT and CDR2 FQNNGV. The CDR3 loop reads CASSQNSAGVGNEQFF. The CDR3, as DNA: TGTGCCAGCAGCCAGAACTCGGCGGGGGTGGGAAATGAGCAGTTCTTC.

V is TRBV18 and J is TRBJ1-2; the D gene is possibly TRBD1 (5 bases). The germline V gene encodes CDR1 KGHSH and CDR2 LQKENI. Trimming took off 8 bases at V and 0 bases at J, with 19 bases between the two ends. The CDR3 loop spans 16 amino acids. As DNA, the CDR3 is TGTGCCAGCCTCCCATCGAGGGACCAAGCTAACTATGGCTACACCTTC. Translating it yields CASLPSRDQANYGYTF.

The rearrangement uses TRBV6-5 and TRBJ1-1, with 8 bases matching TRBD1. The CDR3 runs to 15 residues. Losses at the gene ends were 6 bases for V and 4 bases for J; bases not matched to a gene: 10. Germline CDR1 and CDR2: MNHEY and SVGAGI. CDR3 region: CASSQDREIATEAFF. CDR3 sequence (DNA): TGTGCCAGCAGCCAGGACAGGGAAATTGCCACTGAAGCTTTCTTT.

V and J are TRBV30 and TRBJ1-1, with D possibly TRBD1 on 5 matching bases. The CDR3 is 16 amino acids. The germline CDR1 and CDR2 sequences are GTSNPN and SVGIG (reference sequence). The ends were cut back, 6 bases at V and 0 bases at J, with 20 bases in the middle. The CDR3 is CACLPGGRGMNTEAFF. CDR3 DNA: TGTGCCTGCCTCCCCGGTGGTAGGGGAATGAACACTGAAGCTTTCTTT. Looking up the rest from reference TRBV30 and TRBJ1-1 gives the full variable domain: SQTIHQWPATLVQPVGSPLSLECTVEGTSNPNLYWYRQAAGRGLQLLFYSVGIGQISSEVPQNLSASRPQDRQFILSSKKLLLSDSGFYLCACLPGGRGMNTEAFFGQGTRLTVV.

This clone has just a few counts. CDR3 coding DNA: TGTGCCAGCAGCGTGTATCCTAGCGGGAGGGATGAGCAGTTCTTC. It translates to CASSVYPSGRDEQFF. The V gene is TRBV6-4, the J gene TRBJ2-1, with 12 bases identical to TRBD2. CDR3 size: 15 residues. J gave up 8 bases and V 6 bases, and 8 bases lay outside the gene matches. The germline V gene has CDR1 MRHNA and CDR2 SNTAGT.

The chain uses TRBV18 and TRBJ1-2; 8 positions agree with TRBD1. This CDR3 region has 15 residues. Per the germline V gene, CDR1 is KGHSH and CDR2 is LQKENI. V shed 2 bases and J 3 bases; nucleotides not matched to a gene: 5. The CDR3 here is CASSPRQGSDYGYTF. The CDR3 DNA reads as TGTGCCAGCTCACCAAGACAGGGGTCGGACTATGGCTACACCTTC.

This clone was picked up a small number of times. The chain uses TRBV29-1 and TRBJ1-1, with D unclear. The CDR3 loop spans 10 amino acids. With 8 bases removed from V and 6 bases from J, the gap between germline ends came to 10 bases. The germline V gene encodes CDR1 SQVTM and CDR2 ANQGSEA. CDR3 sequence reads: CSYARAEAFF. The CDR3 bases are TGCAGCTACGCCCGGGCTGAAGCTTTCTTT.

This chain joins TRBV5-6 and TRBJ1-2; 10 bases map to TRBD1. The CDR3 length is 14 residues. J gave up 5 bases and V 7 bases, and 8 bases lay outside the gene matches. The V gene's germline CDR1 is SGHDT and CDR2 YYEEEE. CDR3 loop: CASFGQGGVYGYTF. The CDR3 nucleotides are TGTGCCAGCTTCGGACAGGGGGGGGTATATGGCTACACCTTC.

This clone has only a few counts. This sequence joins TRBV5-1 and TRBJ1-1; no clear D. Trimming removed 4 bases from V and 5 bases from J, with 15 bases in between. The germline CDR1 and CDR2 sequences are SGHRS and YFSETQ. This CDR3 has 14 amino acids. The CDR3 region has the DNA TGCGCCAGCAGCGCGACTGTAAAGGGAACTGAAGCTTTCTTT. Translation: CASSATVKGTEAFF.

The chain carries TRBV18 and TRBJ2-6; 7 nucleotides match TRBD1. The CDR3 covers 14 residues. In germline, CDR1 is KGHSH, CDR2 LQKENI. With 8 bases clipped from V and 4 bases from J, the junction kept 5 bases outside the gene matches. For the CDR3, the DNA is TGTGCCAGCCTGAGGGGGCGAGGGGCCAACGTCCTGACTTTC. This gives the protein CASLRGRGANVLTF.

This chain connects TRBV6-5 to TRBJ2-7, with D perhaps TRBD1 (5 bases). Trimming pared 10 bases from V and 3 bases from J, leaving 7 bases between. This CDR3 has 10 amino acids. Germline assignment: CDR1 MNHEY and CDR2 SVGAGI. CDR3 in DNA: TGTGCCACAGGGATCTACGAGCAGTACTTC. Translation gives CATGIYEQYF.

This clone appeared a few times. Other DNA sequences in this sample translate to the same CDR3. CDR3 protein: CASSPSGVSYEQYF. CDR3 DNA sequence: TGTGCCAGCTCACCTTCAGGGGTCTCCTACGAGCAGTACTTC. V and J are TRBV18 and TRBJ2-7; D might be TRBD1 (6 bases). The germline V gene has CDR1 KGHSH and CDR2 LQKENI. There are 14 residues in the CDR3. V lost 3 bases and J lost 0, with 9 bases in between.

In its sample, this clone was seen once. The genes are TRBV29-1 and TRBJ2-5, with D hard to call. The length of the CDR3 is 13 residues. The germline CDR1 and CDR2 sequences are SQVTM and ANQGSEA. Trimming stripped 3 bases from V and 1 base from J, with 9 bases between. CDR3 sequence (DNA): TGCAGCGTTGACAGCACAGCCCAAGAGACCCAGTACTTC. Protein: CSVDSTAQETQYF.

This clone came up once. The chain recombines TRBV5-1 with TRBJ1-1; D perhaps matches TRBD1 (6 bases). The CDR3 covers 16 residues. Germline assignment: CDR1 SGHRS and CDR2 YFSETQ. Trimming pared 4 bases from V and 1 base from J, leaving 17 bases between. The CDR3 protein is CASSPRTASKNTEAFF. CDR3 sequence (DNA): TGCGCCAGCAGCCCAAGGACAGCCAGCAAGAACACTGAAGCTTTCTTT.

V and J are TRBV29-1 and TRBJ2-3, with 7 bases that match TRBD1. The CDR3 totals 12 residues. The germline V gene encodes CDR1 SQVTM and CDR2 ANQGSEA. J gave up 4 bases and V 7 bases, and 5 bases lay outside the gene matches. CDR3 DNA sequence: TGCAGCGCTAAACAGGGGCCAGATACGCAGTATTTT. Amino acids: CSAKQGPDTQYF.

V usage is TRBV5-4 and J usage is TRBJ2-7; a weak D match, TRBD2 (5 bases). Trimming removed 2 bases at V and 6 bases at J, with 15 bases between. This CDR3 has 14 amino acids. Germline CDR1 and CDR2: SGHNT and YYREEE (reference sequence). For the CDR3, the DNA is TGTGCCAGCAGCTTAGTAAGCGGCACGGGCGAGCAGTACTTC. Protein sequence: CASSLVSGTGEQYF.

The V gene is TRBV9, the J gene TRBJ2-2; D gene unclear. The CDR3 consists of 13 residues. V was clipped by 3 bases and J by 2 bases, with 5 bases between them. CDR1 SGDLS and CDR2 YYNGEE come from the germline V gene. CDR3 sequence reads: CASSALNTGELFF. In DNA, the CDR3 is TGTGCCAGCAGCGCGTTAAACACCGGGGAGCTGTTTTTT.

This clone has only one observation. This chain's CDR3 is CASSLGWTAEGIETQYF. The CDR3 bases are TGCGCCAGCAGCTTGGGATGGACAGCCGAGGGGATAGAGACCCAGTACTTC. V is TRBV5-1 and J is TRBJ2-5, with D tentatively TRBD1 (6 bases). Between the trimmed V and J ends, which lost 0 bases and 4 bases, there was a span of 19 bases. This CDR3 is 17 amino acids long. Germline V gene sequence: CDR1 SGHRS, CDR2 YFSETQ.

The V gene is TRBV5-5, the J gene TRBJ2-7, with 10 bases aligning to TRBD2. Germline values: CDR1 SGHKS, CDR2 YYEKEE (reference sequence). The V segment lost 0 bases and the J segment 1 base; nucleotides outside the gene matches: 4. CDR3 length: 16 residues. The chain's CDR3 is CASSLVLAGTSYEQYF. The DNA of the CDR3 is TGTGCCAGCAGCTTGGTACTAGCGGGAACGTCCTACGAGCAGTACTTC.

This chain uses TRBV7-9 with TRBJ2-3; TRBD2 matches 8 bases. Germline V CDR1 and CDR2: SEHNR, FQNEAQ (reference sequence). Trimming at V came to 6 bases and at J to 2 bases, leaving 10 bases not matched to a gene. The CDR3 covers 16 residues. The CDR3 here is CASSWAGGVSTDTQYF. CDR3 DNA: TGTGCCAGCAGTTGGGCGGGAGGCGTTTCCACAGATACGCAGTATTTT.

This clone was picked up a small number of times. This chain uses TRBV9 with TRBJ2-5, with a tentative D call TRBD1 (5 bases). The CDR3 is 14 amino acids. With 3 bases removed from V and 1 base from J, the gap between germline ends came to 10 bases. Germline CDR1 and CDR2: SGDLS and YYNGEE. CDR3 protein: CASSEGVAQETQYF. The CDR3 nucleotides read TGTGCCAGCAGCGAAGGGGTAGCCCAAGAGACCCAGTACTTC.

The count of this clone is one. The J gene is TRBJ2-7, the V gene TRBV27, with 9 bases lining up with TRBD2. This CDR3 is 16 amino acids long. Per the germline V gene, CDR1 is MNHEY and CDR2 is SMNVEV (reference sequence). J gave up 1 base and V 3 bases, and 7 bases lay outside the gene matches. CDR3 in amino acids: CASSFLTSGRSYEQYF. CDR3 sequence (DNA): TGTGCCAGCAGTTTTCTGACGAGCGGGAGGTCCTACGAGCAGTACTTC.

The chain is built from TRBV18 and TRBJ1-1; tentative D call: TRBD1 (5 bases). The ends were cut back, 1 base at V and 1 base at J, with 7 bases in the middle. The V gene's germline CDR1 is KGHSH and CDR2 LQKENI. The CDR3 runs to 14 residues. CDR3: CASSPRTTNTEAFF. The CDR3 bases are TGTGCCAGCTCACCACGGACAACGAACACTGAAGCTTTCTTT. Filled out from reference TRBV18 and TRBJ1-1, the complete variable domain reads NAGVMQNPRHLVRRRGQEARLRCSPMKGHSHVYWYRQLPEEGLKFMVYLQKENIIDESGMPKERFSAEFPKEGPSILRIQQVVRGDSAAYFCASSPRTTNTEAFFGQGTRLTVV.

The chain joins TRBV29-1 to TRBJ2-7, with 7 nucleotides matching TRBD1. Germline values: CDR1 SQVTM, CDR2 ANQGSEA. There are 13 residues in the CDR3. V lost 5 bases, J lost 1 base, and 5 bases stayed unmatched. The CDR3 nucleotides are TGCAGCGTTAGAGGGGGCCATTCCTACGAGCAGTACTTC. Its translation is CSVRGGHSYEQYF.

The DNA for the CDR3 is TGTGCCTGGAGCTCACAGGAGTACGAGCAGTACTTC. Its translation is CAWSSQEYEQYF. This chain connects TRBV30 to TRBJ2-7; D possibly corresponds to TRBD1 (5 bases). Trimming cost V 3 bases and J 4 bases, with 10 bases left between them. CDR3 length: 12 residues. The germline V gene has CDR1 GTSNPN and CDR2 SVGIG (reference sequence).